This T cell receptor (beta chain) was captured by sequencing in a study of PD-L1 blockade in urothelial cancer. Study-wide points: Blood TCR clonality below the median before treatment was a predictor of better survival.

Repertoires were generated with immunoSEQ multiplex PCR, while TCRdb's copy carries only in-frame clones and drops some. The sample has roughly 43,000 clones; around 81% are singletons. Indicated time point: pretreatment peripheral blood. Each patient presented with locally advanced or metastatic urothelial carcinoma. Trimming took off 0 bases at V and 3 bases at J, with 3 bases between the two ends. CDR3 size: 12 residues. Germline V gives CDR1 SGHNT, CDR2 YYREEE (reference sequence). In this sample, this clone turned up a few times. The antigen is undetermined. The sequence came from a man aged 55 to 70 with urothelial cancer. This sequence joins TRBV5-4 and TRBJ1-1; D is unclear. The sample was PBMCs, taken around atezolizumab (anti-PD-L1) treatment. The CDR3 sequence: CASSLGHTEAFF. The CDR3 DNA reads as TGTGCCAGCAGCTTGGGGCACACTGAAGCTTTCTTT.